The entry below gives a single T cell receptor (beta chain) sequence along with its context. Its antigen is currently unknown. The PCR contained 60 Vbeta and 13 Jbeta primers. Repertoires were generated with immunoSEQ multiplex PCR, while TCRdb's copy carries only in-frame clones and drops some. This table has fewer than 25,000 clones, approximately 80% appearing once. These data originate in a study of cytomegalovirus exposure and HLA in healthy donors. Study outcomes and limitations: Later analysis associated a missense DCLRE1C variant with TCR beta V- and J-gene trimming. High specificity and sensitivity for cytomegalovirus status were reported for the classifier.

V was clipped by 6 bases and J by 5 bases; unmatched bases: 4. CDR3 length equals 14 residues. Germline V gene data show CDR1 as SGHVS and CDR2 as FNYEAQ. This clonotype originated in a human donor in good health. The material sequenced was PBMCs. The chain is built from TRBV7-6 and TRBJ2-5; TRBD2 agrees at 12 bases. CDR3 bases: TGTGCCAGCAGTCAAACTAGCGGGGGGGAGACCCAGTACTTC. It is translated as CASSQTSGGETQYF.